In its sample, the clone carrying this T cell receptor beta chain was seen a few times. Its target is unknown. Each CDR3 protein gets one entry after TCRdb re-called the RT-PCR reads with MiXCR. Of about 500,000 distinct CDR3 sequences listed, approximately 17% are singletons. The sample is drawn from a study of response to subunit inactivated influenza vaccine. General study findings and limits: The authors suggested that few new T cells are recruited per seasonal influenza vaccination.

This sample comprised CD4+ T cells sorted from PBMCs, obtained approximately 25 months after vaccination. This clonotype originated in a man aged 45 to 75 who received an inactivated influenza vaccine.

DNA for the CDR3: TGTGCCAGCGGGGACAGGGCGAACACCGGGGAGCTGTTTTTT. Its translation is CASGDRANTGELFF. J is TRBJ2-2 and V is TRBV2; TRBD1 matches at 9 bases. This CDR3 region has 14 residues. The germline V gene has CDR1 SNHLY and CDR2 FYNNEI. V was clipped by 8 bases and J by 0 bases; unmatched bases: 1.